This T cell receptor (beta chain) was recovered during a study of shared clonotypes between healthy human individuals. Sequencing was performed with immunoSEQ multiplex PCR; in TCRdb, only in-frame clones are kept and a portion is missing. The sample yields about 980,000 clones, around 80% seen once. Broader study findings: For sorted subsets, rarefaction showed incomplete sequencing despite large depth.

V lost 1 base and J lost 3, with 19 bases in between. CDR1 is SGHKS and CDR2 is YYEKEE in the germline V gene (reference sequence). The CDR3 has 17 residues. Concerning this clone itself: The antigen is not known.

V usage is TRBV5-5 and J usage is TRBJ1-1; D gene uncertain. This receptor was obtained from a man younger than 30 in good health. Source material: memory CD4+ T cells sorted from blood. Subset specified: CD45RA-negative fraction. The CDR3: CASSLLIGSGLDTEAFF. The CDR3 DNA reads TGTGCCAGCAGCTTGTTGATCGGTTCCGGCTTGGACACTGAAGCTTTCTTT.